Below are 20 T cell receptor beta chains sequenced from a single sample in a study of T cell responses to AZD1222 COVID-19 vaccine. Profiled with immunoSEQ multiplex PCR; TCRdb holds only in-frame clones, not every one. The sample has 120,000 or so clones; 80% to 90% are singletons. This material consisted of peripheral blood, taken on day 0 of AZD1222 vaccination. These receptors were taken from an adult in good health.

The CDR3 reads CASSVGSAGDTGELFF. For the CDR3, the DNA is TGTGCCAGCAGCGTAGGCAGCGCGGGGGACACCGGGGAGCTGTTTTTT. The V and J genes are TRBV9 and TRBJ2-2; 7 nucleotides align to TRBD2. Unmatched junction bases numbered 5, after V lost 0 bases and J lost 3 bases. Germline assignment: CDR1 SGDLS and CDR2 YYNGEE. The CDR3 has 16 residues.

The chain uses TRBV11-3 and TRBJ2-7; D unclear. Germline lookup yields CDR1 SGHNT and CDR2 YENEEA. This CDR3 has 13 residues. V lost 3 bases to trimming and J lost 4 bases, with 10 bases between them. CDR3 sequence reads: CASSLGENYEQYF. The CDR3 DNA is TGTGCCAGCAGCTTGGGTGAAAATTACGAGCAGTACTTC.

This sequence joins TRBV5-1 and TRBJ2-3; D is unclear. The CDR3 runs to 15 residues. Germline lookup yields CDR1 SGHRS and CDR2 YFSETQ. The germline V and J ends were trimmed by 0 bases and 0 bases, with 8 bases remaining between them. This CDR3 is CASSLEKTSTDTQYF. CDR3 in DNA: TGCGCCAGCAGCTTGGAGAAAACTAGCACAGATACGCAGTATTTT.

This chain uses TRBV27 with TRBJ2-2; 7 bases map to TRBD2. With 4 bases clipped from V and 6 bases from J, the junction kept 14 bases outside the gene matches. The CDR3 loop spans 17 amino acids. CDR1 and CDR2 from the germline V gene are MNHEY and SMNVEV (reference sequence). The DNA for the CDR3 is TGTGCCAGCAGTTCGGCCGCTTCCGGTGCGGGAGCCGGGGAGCTGTTTTTT. This codes for CASSSAASGAGAGELFF.

The chain joins TRBV6-1 to TRBJ1-3, with D possibly being TRBD1 (5 bases). The CDR3 runs 18 residues. The V end was cut by 1 base, the J end by 2 bases, with 18 bases between. Germline V gene sequence: CDR1 MNHNS, CDR2 SASEGT. The CDR3 reads CASSEEVWPGLAGNTIYF. CDR3 DNA sequence: TGTGCCAGCAGTGAAGAGGTGTGGCCGGGGCTAGCTGGAAACACCATATATTTT.

This rearrangement joins TRBV5-1 to TRBJ2-7; possible D gene TRBD1, 6 bases. Germline-derived CDR1 and CDR2 are SGHRS and YFSETQ. The CDR3 totals 15 residues. V gave up 0 bases and J gave up 3 bases, with 13 bases separating them. CDR3 region: CASSLGVGQYYEQYF. As DNA, the CDR3 is TGCGCCAGCAGCTTGGGAGTGGGACAATACTACGAGCAGTACTTC. The variable domain in full, completed from reference TRBV5-1 and TRBJ2-7, reads KAGVTQTPRYLIKTRGQQVTLSCSPISGHRSVSWYQQTPGQGLQFLFEYFSETQRNKGNFPGRFSGRQFSNSRSEMNVSTLELGDSALYLCASSLGVGQYYEQYFGPGTRLTVT.

CDR3 in amino acids: CASSPGDSHSNQPQHF. CDR3 nucleotide sequence: TGTGCCAGCAGCCCAGGGGACAGCCATAGCAATCAGCCCCAGCATTTT. The V gene is TRBV4-2, the J gene TRBJ1-5; 7 bases fit TRBD1. The junction had 6 bases not matched to a gene; V was cut back by 4 bases and J by 0 bases. Germline V gene data show CDR1 as LGHNA and CDR2 as YNFKEQ. This CDR3 comprises 16 residues.

The chain joins TRBV3-1 (or the pseudogene TRBV3-2) to TRBJ2-1; D is perhaps TRBD2 (5 bases). V dropped 0 bases and J dropped 5 bases, with 14 bases sitting between them. Germline V CDR1 and CDR2: LGHDT, YNNKEL (reference sequence). This CDR3 has 16 residues. The CDR3 DNA sequence: TGTGCCAGCAGCCAAGATCTTAATAGCGCAAACAATGAGCAGTTCTTC. Translated, it gives CASSQDLNSANNEQFF.

The chain joins TRBV5-5 to TRBJ2-1; 8 bases are shared with TRBD2. Germline CDR1 SGHKS, CDR2 YYEKEE (reference sequence). V gave up 2 bases and J gave up 7 bases; unmatched junction bases: 2. The CDR3 extends over 13 amino acids. CDR3 sequence reads: CASSFSGVNEQFF. CDR3 DNA: TGTGCCAGCAGCTTTAGCGGGGTGAATGAGCAGTTCTTC.

This chain connects TRBV6-5 to TRBJ2-1; tentative D call: TRBD2 (5 bases). CDR3 length equals 14 residues. Trimming took off 2 bases at V and 8 bases at J, with 13 bases between the two ends. The V gene's germline CDR1 is MNHEY and CDR2 SVGAGI. DNA for the CDR3: TGTGCCAGCAGTTACGATGTACTAGATGATGAGCAGTTCTTC. Protein: CASSYDVLDDEQFF.

J is TRBJ1-5 and V is TRBV28; possibly TRBD1 for D (5 bases). Per germline, CDR1 MDHEN and CDR2 SYDVKM. V dropped 5 bases and J dropped 4 bases, with 15 bases sitting between them. This CDR3 is 15 amino acids long. The CDR3 sequence is CASSVPGAQNQPQHF. The CDR3 region has the DNA TGTGCCAGCAGTGTCCCCGGGGCGCAGAATCAGCCCCAGCATTTT.

This sequence joins TRBV19 and TRBJ2-1, with 9 bases identical to TRBD1. The CDR3 extends over 14 amino acids. Losses at the gene ends were 4 bases for V and 10 bases for J; bases not matched to a gene: 8. CDR1 and CDR2 from the germline V gene are LNHDA and SQIVND (reference sequence). In DNA, the CDR3 is TGTGCCAGTAGTAGAGCGGGACAGGGTGGAGAGCAGTTCTTC. Its translation: CASSRAGQGGEQFF. Based on the CDR3 plus reference TRBV19 and TRBJ2-1, the full variable domain is DGGITQSPKYLFRKEGQNVTLSCEQNLNHDAMYWYRQDPGQGLRLIYYSQIVNDFQKGDIAEGYSVSREKKESFPLTVTSAQKNPTAFYLCASSRAGQGGEQFFGPGTRLTVL.

CDR3 bases: TGCGCCAGCTCGGGGGGGGACGGTTACTCCTACGAGCAGTACTTC. Its translation: CASSGGDGYSYEQYF. J is TRBJ2-7 and V is TRBV4-1; 8 positions agree with TRBD2. V lost 8 bases, J lost 0 bases, and 9 bases stayed unmatched. Germline V lookup: CDR1 MGHRA, CDR2 YSYEKL. The CDR3 runs 15 residues.

The chain uses TRBV6-5 and TRBJ1-6; D unclear. Per germline, CDR1 MNHEY and CDR2 SVGAGI. The V end lost 0 bases, the J end lost 9 bases, and 9 bases lay between the germline ends. The CDR3 runs to 14 residues. Written as DNA, the CDR3 is TGTGCCAGCAGTTACTCAGGGAGTCCTTCACCCCTCCACTTT. It codes for CASSYSGSPSPLHF.

V usage is TRBV19 and J usage is TRBJ2-5; 10 nucleotides match TRBD1. The CDR3 runs to 15 residues. Germline lookup yields CDR1 LNHDA and CDR2 SQIVND (reference sequence). J lost 6 bases, V lost 4 bases, and 8 bases had no gene match. The CDR3 protein is CASSKRTGGEKTQYF. In nucleotides, the CDR3 is TGTGCCAGTAGTAAGCGGACAGGGGGTGAAAAGACCCAGTACTTC.

The chain combines TRBV19 with TRBJ1-2; 10 bases are shared with TRBD1. Trimming took 5 bases from V and 7 from J; bases not matched to a gene: 7. Germline loops: CDR1 LNHDA, CDR2 SQIVND (reference sequence). This CDR3 has 14 amino acids. CDR3 bases: TGTGCCAGTAGTCCAGGGACAGGGGTGGCTGGCTACACCTTC. This sequence encodes CASSPGTGVAGYTF.

Comments on this clone: Relative to the germline gene, one junction end is altered; a read error may explain this. The V call is TRBV3-1 (or the pseudogene TRBV3-2), the J call TRBJ1-1, with unresolved D. This CDR3 is built from 11 residues. Germline values: CDR1 LGHDT, CDR2 YNNKEL (reference sequence). The CDR3 spells CASSQAAETIF. As DNA, the CDR3 is TGTGCCAGCAGCCAAGCCGCGGAGACGATCTTT.

The chain recombines TRBV10-3 with TRBJ2-1; TRBD1 agrees at 8 bases. This CDR3 contains 15 residues. Germline CDR1 is ENHRY and CDR2 is SYGVKD. V lost 0 bases and J lost 7; bases outside the gene matches: 5. The CDR3 loop is CAISESRTGLNEQFF. CDR3 sequence (DNA): TGTGCCATCAGTGAGTCAAGGACAGGGCTAAATGAGCAGTTCTTC.

Only a few counts were recorded for this clone. This chain uses TRBV5-6 with TRBJ2-3; TRBD1 is a possible D gene (5 bases). V was pared by 4 bases and J by 0 bases, with 12 bases between. This CDR3 has 15 residues. Germline CDR1 reads SGHDT; CDR2 reads YYEEEE. The CDR3 region is CASSPNRISTDTQYF. Here the CDR3 DNA reads TGTGCCAGCAGCCCGAACAGGATTAGCACAGATACGCAGTATTTT. The full variable domain, in which reference TRBV5-6 and TRBJ2-3 provide the parts outside the CDR3, is DAGVTQSPTHLIKTRGQQVTLRCSPKSGHDTVSWYQQALGQGPQFIFQYYEEEERQRGNFPDRFSGHQFPNYSSELNVNALLLGDSALYLCASSPNRISTDTQYFGPGTRLTVL.

In its sample, this clone was seen a few times. The V and J genes are TRBV29-1 and TRBJ1-1, with TRBD1 as a possible D gene (5 bases). CDR1 and CDR2 (germline): SQVTM, ANQGSEA. This CDR3 region has 12 residues. For the CDR3, the DNA is TGCATCACTAAGCCGGGGGACACTGAAGCTTTCTTT. Amino acids: CITKPGDTEAFF.